One sample yielded the 8 T cell receptor beta chains listed below, sequenced in a study of cytomegalovirus exposure and HLA in healthy donors. Repertoires were generated with immunoSEQ multiplex PCR, while TCRdb's copy carries only in-frame clones and drops some. Of 140,000 or so clones listed, 85% to 90% are singletons. Sequencing was carried out using PBMCs. The receptors stem from a woman younger than 30 in good health and CMV-seropositive.

This clone was seen at least ten times. The rearrangement joins TRBV5-1 to TRBJ1-4; possibly TRBD1 for D (5 bases). The CDR3 is made up of 16 amino acids. Trimming left V 0 bases short and J 5 bases short, with 14 bases between. CDR1 is SGHRS, CDR2 YFSETQ, per germline. The CDR3, as DNA: TGCGCCAGCAGCTTGGCCCCGCAGGGTGCGAATGAAAAACTGTTTTTT. Its protein product is CASSLAPQGANEKLFF.

The CDR3 region is CASSPLAGDLLAQYF. The CDR3 bases are TGTGCCAGCAGCCCCCTAGCGGGGGACCTTCTTGCGCAGTATTTT. The V gene is TRBV7-2, the J gene TRBJ2-3; 10 positions agree with TRBD2. The V gene end was trimmed by 5 bases and the J gene end by 10 bases; junction bases not matched to a gene: 12. CDR1 and CDR2 from the germline V gene are SGHTA and FQGNSA. This CDR3 has 15 amino acids.

The chain is built from TRBV10-3 and TRBJ1-2; D not resolved. Trimming pared 7 bases from V and 2 bases from J, leaving 11 bases between. This CDR3 has 13 amino acids. CDR1 and CDR2 (germline): ENHRY, SYGVKD. CDR3 bases: TGTGCCATCATGTATTCCGCGAACTATGGCTACACCTTC. It is translated as CAIMYSANYGYTF.

The CDR3, as DNA: TGTGCCAGCAGTGAATTGTCGGGGGGAATCACAGATACGCAGTATTTT. Its protein is CASSELSGGITDTQYF. The chain employs TRBV6-1 and TRBJ2-3; 7 nucleotides align to TRBD2. CDR1 is MNHNS and CDR2 is SASEGT in the germline V gene. V shed 2 bases, J shed 2 bases, and the junction held 7 bases outside the gene matches. The CDR3 runs to 16 residues.

The J gene is TRBJ1-1, the V gene TRBV7-9; possible D gene TRBD1, 5 bases. This CDR3 is built from 13 residues. Trimming left V 6 bases short and J 7 bases short, with 15 bases between. The germline V gene encodes CDR1 SEHNR and CDR2 FQNEAQ (reference sequence). CDR3 DNA: TGTGCCAGCAGGGAGGGGATCGGGGGTGAAGCTTTCTTT. Translated, it gives CASREGIGGEAFF.

This chain joins TRBV4-3 and TRBJ2-5; 11 bases are a match to TRBD1. The CDR3 is 15 residues long. After removal of 1 base from V and 5 bases from J, the junction contained 3 bases not matched to a gene. Germline loops: CDR1 LGHNA, CDR2 YSLEER. The CDR3 sequence: CASSQGTGGSETQYF. CDR3 bases: TGCGCCAGCAGCCAAGGGACAGGGGGCTCGGAGACCCAGTACTTC.

The chain joins TRBV28 to TRBJ1-2, with 9 bases that match TRBD1. There are 13 residues in the CDR3. Germline CDR1 is MDHEN and CDR2 is SYDVKM. With V trimmed by 6 bases and J by 4 bases, 3 bases remained unmatched. The chain's CDR3 is CASRSGQGYGYTF. The CDR3 DNA sequence: TGTGCCAGCAGGTCGGGACAGGGCTATGGCTACACCTTC.

A word on this clone: The same CDR3 also results from other DNA sequences found in this sample. The V gene is TRBV12-5, the J gene TRBJ1-1; no reliable D call. The V gene's germline CDR1 is LGHNT and CDR2 FRNRAP. This CDR3 is 12 amino acids long. V dropped 2 bases and J dropped 5 bases, with 6 bases sitting between them. Here the CDR3 reads CASGLRGTEAFF. The CDR3 nucleotides are TGTGCTAGTGGTTTGAGAGGGACTGAAGCTTTCTTT.